Shown below are 18 T cell receptor beta chains from a single sample sequenced in a study of blood T cell repertoires in COVID-19. The assay was immunoSEQ multiplex PCR, and TCRdb's table has in-frame clones only and misses some. The sample shows 30,000 to 40,000 clones, 90% of them seen only once. Source material: peripheral blood. These receptors all stem from a man aged 60 to 69 with active or convalescent COVID-19.

The chain is built from TRBV27 and TRBJ2-7; tentative D call: TRBD2 (5 bases). Germline V gene lookup returns CDR1 MNHEY and CDR2 SMNVEV (reference sequence). The CDR3 sequence is 15 residues long. V was cut by 2 bases and J by 7 bases, with 18 bases left in between. Here the CDR3 DNA reads TGTGCCAGCAGTTTAGAAGGGCACGGGGTCTGGGAGCAGTACTTC. It translates to CASSLEGHGVWEQYF.

The rearrangement uses TRBV12-3 or TRBV12-4 and TRBJ1-5; D unclear. CDR3 size: 11 residues. V lost 5 bases and J 4 bases, leaving 3 bases between the germline ends. The CDR3 reads CASSINQPQHF. DNA for the CDR3: TGTGCCAGCAGTATAAATCAGCCCCAGCATTTT.

The chain combines TRBV5-1 with TRBJ2-1, with TRBD2 matching 9 bases. CDR1 and CDR2 (germline): SGHRS, YFSETQ. V trimming: 4 bases; J trimming: 7 bases; junction bases outside the gene matches: 6. CDR3 length: 14 residues. CDR3 region: CASSPWTSANEQFF. CDR3 bases: TGCGCCAGCAGCCCGTGGACTAGCGCGAATGAGCAGTTCTTC.

The chain uses TRBV7-8 and TRBJ1-2, with D uncertain. The CDR3 spans 14 residues. Germline CDR1 and CDR2: SGHVS and FQNEAQ. V was cut by 5 bases and J by 2 bases, with 12 bases left in between. DNA for the CDR3: TGTGCCAGCAGCCCCCGGACTGTCAACTATGGCTACACCTTC. Its translation is CASSPRTVNYGYTF.

This chain connects TRBV6-5 to TRBJ1-2; TRBD1 might be the D (6 bases). Germline lookup yields CDR1 MNHEY and CDR2 SVGAGI. With 7 bases removed from V and 4 bases from J, the gap between germline ends came to 16 bases. This CDR3 is 14 amino acids long. The CDR3 region has the DNA TGTGCCAGCAATGGGGGGGCCGTTTTCTATGGCTACACCTTC. This sequence encodes CASNGGAVFYGYTF.

In nucleotides, the CDR3 is TGTGCCAGCAGCTTAGTCCCAGGGGGAGGGCAGTACTTC. Amino acid sequence: CASSLVPGGGQYF. J is TRBJ2-7 and V is TRBV7-8, with D perhaps matching TRBD1 (7 bases). The ends were cut back, 1 base at V and 9 bases at J, with 13 bases in the middle. The CDR3 consists of 13 residues. Per the germline V gene, CDR1 is SGHVS and CDR2 is FQNEAQ.

This chain joins TRBV7-9 and TRBJ1-2; TRBD1 matches at 7 bases. The junction had 10 bases not matched to a gene; V was cut back by 6 bases and J by 3 bases. This CDR3 is built from 15 residues. Germline values: CDR1 SEHNR, CDR2 FQNEAQ (reference sequence). The DNA of the CDR3 is TGTGCCAGCAGTCCGAACGACAGGGTTCACTATGGCTACACCTTC. Its protein product is CASSPNDRVHYGYTF.

The gene calls are TRBV11-3 and TRBJ2-5; 7 bases are shared with TRBD2. Unmatched junction bases numbered 16, after V lost 5 bases and J lost 1 base. This CDR3 comprises 18 residues. Germline-derived CDR1 and CDR2 are SGHNT and YENEEA. DNA of the CDR3: TGTGCCAGCAGCCCAGGCAATTGGGGGGGAGGACGCCAAGAGACCCAGTACTTC. Encoded protein: CASSPGNWGGGRQETQYF.

The rearrangement uses TRBV6-6 and TRBJ2-7; TRBD1 matches 7 bases. The CDR3 is 17 amino acids. CDR1 and CDR2 (germline): MNHNY, SVGAGI (reference sequence). Trimming cost V 5 bases and J 4 bases; bases outside gene matches: 17. The CDR3 loop reads CASSPNFSGTDLYEQYF. The CDR3 bases are TGTGCCAGCAGTCCTAATTTTTCCGGGACAGACCTATACGAGCAGTACTTC.

This clone was seen once. The chain employs TRBV11-2 and TRBJ2-1; 7 positions match TRBD1. V lost 2 bases to trimming and J lost 12 bases; unmatched junction nucleotides: 10. Germline V CDR1 and CDR2: SGHAT, FQNNGV. The CDR3 consists of 14 residues. For the CDR3, the DNA is TGTGCCAGCAGCTTACCACTGACAGGGTGGTTGCAGTTCTTC. Translation: CASSLPLTGWLQFF.

In DNA, the CDR3 is TGTGCCAGCCGGCGGACAGCCGGTGCTTTCTTT. It is translated as CASRRTAGAFF. This chain connects TRBV2 to TRBJ1-1, with a possible D match to TRBD1 (6 bases). This CDR3 contains 11 residues. V lost 8 bases to trimming and J lost 11 bases, with 15 bases between them. CDR1 SNHLY and CDR2 FYNNEI come from the germline V gene.

This chain uses TRBV29-1 with TRBJ1-3, with D hard to call. This CDR3 is built from 11 residues. Trimming removed 2 bases at V and 7 bases at J, with 6 bases between. The germline V gene encodes CDR1 SQVTM and CDR2 ANQGSEA. CDR3 nucleotide sequence: TGCAGCGTTGAATCCGGGAACACCATATATTTT. Translated: CSVESGNTIYF.

The rearrangement uses TRBV7-9 and TRBJ2-5; TRBD1 is a possible D gene (6 bases). This CDR3 is built from 14 residues. Germline assignment: CDR1 SEHNR and CDR2 FQNEAQ (reference sequence). The ends were cut back, 5 bases at V and 1 base at J, with 11 bases in the middle. CDR3 protein: CASSPYRVQETQYF. In DNA, the CDR3 is TGTGCCAGCAGCCCATACAGGGTCCAAGAGACCCAGTACTTC.

Here the CDR3 DNA reads TGTGCCAGCAGCCCTACCCGAGGCGGGAGCCTCGCCGGGGAGCTGTTTTTT. Its translation: CASSPTRGGSLAGELFF. J is TRBJ2-2 and V is TRBV6-2 or TRBV6-3, with TRBD2 matching 7 bases. CDR1 is MNHEY and CDR2 is SVGEGT in the germline V gene. Losses at the gene ends were 6 bases for V and 6 bases for J; bases not matched to a gene: 16. This CDR3 has 17 residues.

This chain joins TRBV5-1 and TRBJ1-1; D uncertain. CDR3 length: 15 amino acids. Between the trimmed V and J ends, which lost 0 bases and 5 bases, there was a span of 14 bases. Germline CDR1 reads SGHRS; CDR2 reads YFSETQ. In DNA form, the CDR3 reads TGCGCCAGCAGCTTGGATCAGGCTAGCGGGACTGAAGCTTTCTTT. Translated: CASSLDQASGTEAFF. Full variable domain (outside the CDR3, taken from reference TRBV5-1 and TRBJ1-1): KAGVTQTPRYLIKTRGQQVTLSCSPISGHRSVSWYQQTPGQGLQFLFEYFSETQRNKGNFPGRFSGRQFSNSRSEMNVSTLELGDSALYLCASSLDQASGTEAFFGQGTRLTVV.

This rearrangement joins TRBV30 to TRBJ1-1, with D uncertain. Germline CDR1 is GTSNPN and CDR2 is SVGIG (reference sequence). Trimming removed 4 bases at V and 1 base at J, with 4 bases between. The CDR3 is 11 amino acids. CDR3 in DNA: TGTGCCTGGAATCAGAACACTGAAGCTTTCTTT. Its translation is CAWNQNTEAFF. Variable domain in full (rest from reference TRBV30 and TRBJ1-1): SQTIHQWPATLVQPVGSPLSLECTVEGTSNPNLYWYRQAAGRGLQLLFYSVGIGQISSEVPQNLSASRPQDRQFILSSKKLLLSDSGFYLCAWNQNTEAFFGQGTRLTVV.

The gene calls are TRBV13 and TRBJ2-5; 8 nucleotides agree with TRBD2. Trimming took 2 bases from V and 2 from J; bases not matched to a gene: 7. Germline-derived CDR1 and CDR2 are PRHDT and FYEKMQ (reference sequence). CDR3 length: 16 residues. CDR3 region: CASSLSGGSTQETQYF. In DNA form, the CDR3 reads TGTGCCAGCAGCTTATCGGGGGGGTCTACGCAAGAGACCCAGTACTTC.

This clone has only one observation. The chain uses TRBV27 and TRBJ2-1; 9 bases are a match to TRBD2. This CDR3 is built from 16 residues. The V gene end was trimmed by 6 bases and the J gene end by 6 bases; junction bases not matched to a gene: 12. Looked up from germline, CDR1 is MNHEY and CDR2 is SMNVEV (reference sequence). This CDR3 is CASSHGGAGGRNEQFF. The CDR3 DNA follows: TGTGCCAGCAGCCACGGGGGAGCGGGAGGCCGCAATGAGCAGTTCTTC.